These 4 T cell receptor beta chains came from one sample sequenced in a study of blood T cell repertoires in COVID-19. This table comes from immunoSEQ multiplex PCR, and its TCRdb copy is limited to in-frame clones, with some not included. There are approximately 100,000 clones in the sample; roughly 80% occur only once, and 20% to 25% lies in the top ten. The sample taken for sequencing was peripheral blood. The source of these receptors is a man in his 70s with active or convalescent COVID-19.

This clone occurred a few times. The rearrangement uses TRBV7-9 and TRBJ1-5; D may be TRBD1 (5 bases). Looked up from germline, CDR1 is SEHNR and CDR2 is FQNEAQ (reference sequence). This CDR3 is 15 amino acids long. V was clipped by 2 bases and J by 2 bases, with 10 bases between them. CDR3 sequence: CASSLQGGGNQPQHF. For the CDR3, the DNA is TGTGCCAGCAGCTTACAGGGCGGGGGCAATCAGCCCCAGCATTTT.

The J gene is TRBJ2-2, the V gene TRBV27, with 7 bases aligning to TRBD2. The junction had 3 bases not matched to a gene; V was cut back by 2 bases and J by 3 bases. Looked up from germline, CDR1 is MNHEY and CDR2 is SMNVEV (reference sequence). The CDR3 sequence is 15 residues long. The chain's CDR3 is CASSLKAGYTGELFF. CDR3 DNA sequence: TGTGCCAGCAGTTTAAAAGCGGGGTACACCGGGGAGCTGTTTTTT.

The chain combines TRBV6-5 with TRBJ1-3; tentatively, D is TRBD1 (6 bases). CDR3 length equals 15 residues. Trimming took off 5 bases at V and 0 bases at J, with 11 bases between the two ends. Germline values: CDR1 MNHEY, CDR2 SVGAGI. This CDR3 is CASSPRGASGNTIYF. The CDR3 DNA reads TGTGCCAGCAGTCCTCGGGGGGCCTCTGGAAACACCATATATTTT.

The chain's CDR3 is CASSLDGPRLPLEQYF. The CDR3 DNA sequence: TGCGCCAGCAGCTTGGACGGCCCTAGGCTCCCCCTCGAGCAGTACTTC. The chain links TRBV5-1 to TRBJ2-7, with D hard to call. Per the germline V gene, CDR1 is SGHRS and CDR2 is YFSETQ. This CDR3 is built from 16 residues. V gave up 0 bases and J gave up 6 bases, with 19 bases separating them. The whole variable domain, remainder taken from reference TRBV5-1 and TRBJ2-7, is KAGVTQTPRYLIKTRGQQVTLSCSPISGHRSVSWYQQTPGQGLQFLFEYFSETQRNKGNFPGRFSGRQFSNSRSEMNVSTLELGDSALYLCASSLDGPRLPLEQYFGPGTRLTVT.